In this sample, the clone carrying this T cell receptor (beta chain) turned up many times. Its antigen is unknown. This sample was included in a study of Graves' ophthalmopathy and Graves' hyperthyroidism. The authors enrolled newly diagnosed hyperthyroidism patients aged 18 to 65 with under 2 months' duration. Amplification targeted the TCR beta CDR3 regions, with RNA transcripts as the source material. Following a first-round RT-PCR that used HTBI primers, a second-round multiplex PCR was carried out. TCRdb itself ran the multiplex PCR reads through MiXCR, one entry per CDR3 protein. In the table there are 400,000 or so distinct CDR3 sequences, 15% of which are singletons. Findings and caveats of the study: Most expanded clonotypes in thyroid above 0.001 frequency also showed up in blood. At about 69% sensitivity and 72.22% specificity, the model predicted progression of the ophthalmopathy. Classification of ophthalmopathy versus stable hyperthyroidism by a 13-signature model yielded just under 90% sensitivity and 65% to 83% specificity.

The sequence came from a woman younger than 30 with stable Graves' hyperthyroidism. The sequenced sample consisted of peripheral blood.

The CDR3 sequence is CASRDLGNYEQYF. The CDR3 DNA reads TGTGCCAGCAGAGACCTAGGGAACTACGAGCAGTACTTC. This chain connects TRBV11-2 to TRBJ2-7, with unresolved D. This CDR3 is built from 13 residues. Trimming removed 6 bases from V and 3 bases from J, with 12 bases in between. Germline CDR1 and CDR2: SGHAT and FQNNGV. Based on the CDR3 plus reference TRBV11-2 and TRBJ2-7, the full variable domain is EAGVAQSPRYKIIEKRQSVAFWCNPISGHATLYWYQQILGQGPKLLIQFQNNGVVDDSQLPKDRFSAERLKGVDSTLKIQPAKLEDSAVYLCASRDLGNYEQYFGPGTRLTVT.